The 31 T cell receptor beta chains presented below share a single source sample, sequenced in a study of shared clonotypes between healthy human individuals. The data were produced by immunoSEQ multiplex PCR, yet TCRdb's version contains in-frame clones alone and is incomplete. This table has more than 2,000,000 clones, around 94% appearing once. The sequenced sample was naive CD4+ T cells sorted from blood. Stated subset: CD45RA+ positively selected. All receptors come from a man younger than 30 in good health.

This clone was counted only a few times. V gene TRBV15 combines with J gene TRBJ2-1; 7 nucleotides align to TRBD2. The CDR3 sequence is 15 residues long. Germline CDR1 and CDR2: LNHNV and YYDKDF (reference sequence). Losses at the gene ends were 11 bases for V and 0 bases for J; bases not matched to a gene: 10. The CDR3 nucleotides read TGTGCCGCCAAAGCGGGGACTTTCTCCTACAATGAGCAGTTCTTC. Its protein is CAAKAGTFSYNEQFF.

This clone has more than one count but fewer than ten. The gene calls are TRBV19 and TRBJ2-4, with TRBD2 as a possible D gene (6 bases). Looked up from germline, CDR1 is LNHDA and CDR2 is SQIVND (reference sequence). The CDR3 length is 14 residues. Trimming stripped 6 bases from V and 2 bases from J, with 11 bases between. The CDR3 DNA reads TGTGCCAGTAGCCTAGGACTATCCAAAAACATTCAGTACTTC. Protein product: CASSLGLSKNIQYF.

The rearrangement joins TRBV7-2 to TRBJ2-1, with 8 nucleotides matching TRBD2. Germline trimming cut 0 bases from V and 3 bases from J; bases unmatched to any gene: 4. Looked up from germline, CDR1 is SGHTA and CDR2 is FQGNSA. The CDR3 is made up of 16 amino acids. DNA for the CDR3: TGTGCCAGCAGCTTAGCATGGACTAGCAGCTACAATGAGCAGTTCTTC. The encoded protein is CASSLAWTSSYNEQFF.

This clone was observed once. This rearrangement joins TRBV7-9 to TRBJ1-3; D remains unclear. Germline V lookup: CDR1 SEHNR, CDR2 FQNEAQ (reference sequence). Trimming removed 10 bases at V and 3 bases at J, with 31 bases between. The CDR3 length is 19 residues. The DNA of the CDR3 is TGTGCCACCCCGGGAACCGCCACCAGCTTACTCGGGGATGGAAACACCATATATTTT. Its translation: CATPGTATSLLGDGNTIYF.

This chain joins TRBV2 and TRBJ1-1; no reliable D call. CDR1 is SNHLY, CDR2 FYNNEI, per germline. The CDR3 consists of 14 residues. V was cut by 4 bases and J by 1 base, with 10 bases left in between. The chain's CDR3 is CASSVTSRNTEAFF. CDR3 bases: TGTGCCAGCAGTGTCACGTCCAGGAACACTGAAGCTTTCTTT.

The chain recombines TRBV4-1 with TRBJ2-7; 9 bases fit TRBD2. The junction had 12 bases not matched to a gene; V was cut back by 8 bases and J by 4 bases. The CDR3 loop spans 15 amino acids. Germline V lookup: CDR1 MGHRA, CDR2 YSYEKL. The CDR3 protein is CASYGTSRGGYEQYF. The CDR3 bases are TGCGCCAGCTATGGGACTAGCCGAGGAGGATACGAGCAGTACTTC.

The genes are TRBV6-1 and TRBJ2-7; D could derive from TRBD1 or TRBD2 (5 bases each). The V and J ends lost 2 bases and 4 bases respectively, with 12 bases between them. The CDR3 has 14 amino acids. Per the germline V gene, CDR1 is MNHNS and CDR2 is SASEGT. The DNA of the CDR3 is TGTGCCAGCAGTGAAAACAGGCCGGGATACGAGCAGTACTTC. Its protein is CASSENRPGYEQYF.

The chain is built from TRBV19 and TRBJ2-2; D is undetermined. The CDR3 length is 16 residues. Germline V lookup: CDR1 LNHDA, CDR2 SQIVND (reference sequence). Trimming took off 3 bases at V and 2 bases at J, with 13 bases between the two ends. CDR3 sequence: CASSIGSHINTGELFF. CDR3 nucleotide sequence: TGTGCCAGTAGTATCGGCAGTCATATTAACACCGGGGAGCTGTTTTTT.

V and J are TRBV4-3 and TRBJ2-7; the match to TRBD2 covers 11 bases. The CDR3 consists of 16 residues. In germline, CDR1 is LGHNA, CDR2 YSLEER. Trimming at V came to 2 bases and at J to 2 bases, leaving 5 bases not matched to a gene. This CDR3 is CASSQILAGGAYEQYF. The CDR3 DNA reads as TGCGCCAGCAGCCAAATCCTAGCGGGAGGCGCCTACGAGCAGTACTTC.

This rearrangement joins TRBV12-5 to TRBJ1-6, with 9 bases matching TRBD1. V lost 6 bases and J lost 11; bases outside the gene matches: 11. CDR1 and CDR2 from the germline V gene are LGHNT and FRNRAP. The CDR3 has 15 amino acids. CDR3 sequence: CASGSTGTGFPPLHF. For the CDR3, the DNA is TGTGCTAGTGGGTCTACCGGGACAGGGTTTCCACCCCTCCACTTT.

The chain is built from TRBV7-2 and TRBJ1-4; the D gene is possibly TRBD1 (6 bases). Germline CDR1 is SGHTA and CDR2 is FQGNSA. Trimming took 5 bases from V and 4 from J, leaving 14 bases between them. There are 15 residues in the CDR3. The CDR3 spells CASSAGRQVNEKLFF. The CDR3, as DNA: TGTGCCAGCAGCGCCGGGAGACAGGTTAATGAAAAACTGTTTTTT.

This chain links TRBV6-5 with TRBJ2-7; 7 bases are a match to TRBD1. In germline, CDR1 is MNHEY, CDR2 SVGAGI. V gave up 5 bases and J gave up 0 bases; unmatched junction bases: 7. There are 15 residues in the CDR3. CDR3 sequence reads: CASSGGQENSYEQYF. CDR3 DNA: TGTGCCAGCAGTGGCGGACAGGAGAACTCCTACGAGCAGTACTTC.

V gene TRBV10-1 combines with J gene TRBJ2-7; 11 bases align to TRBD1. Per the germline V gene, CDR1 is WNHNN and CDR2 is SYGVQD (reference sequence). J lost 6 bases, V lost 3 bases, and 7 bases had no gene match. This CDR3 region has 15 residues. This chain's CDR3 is CASSEGGQGALEQYF. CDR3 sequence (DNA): TGCGCCAGCAGTGAAGGTGGACAGGGGGCCCTCGAGCAGTACTTC.

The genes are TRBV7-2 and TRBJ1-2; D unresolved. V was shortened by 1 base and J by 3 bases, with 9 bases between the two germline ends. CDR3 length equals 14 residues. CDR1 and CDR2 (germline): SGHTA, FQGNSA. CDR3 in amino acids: CASSLGLGDYGYTF. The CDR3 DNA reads TGTGCCAGCAGCTTAGGGTTGGGCGACTATGGCTACACCTTC.

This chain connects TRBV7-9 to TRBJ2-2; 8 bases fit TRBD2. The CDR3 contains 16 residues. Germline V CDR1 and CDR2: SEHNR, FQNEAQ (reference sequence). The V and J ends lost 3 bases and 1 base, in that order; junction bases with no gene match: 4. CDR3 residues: CASSFFSGVNTGELFF. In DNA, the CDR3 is TGTGCCAGCAGCTTCTTTAGCGGGGTGAACACCGGGGAGCTGTTTTTT. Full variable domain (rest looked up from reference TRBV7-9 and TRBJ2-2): DTGVSQNPRHKITKRGQNVTFRCDPISEHNRLYWYRQTLGQGPEFLTYFQNEAQLEKSRLLSDRFSAERPKGSFSTLEIQRTEQGDSAMYLCASSFFSGVNTGELFFGEGSRLTVL.

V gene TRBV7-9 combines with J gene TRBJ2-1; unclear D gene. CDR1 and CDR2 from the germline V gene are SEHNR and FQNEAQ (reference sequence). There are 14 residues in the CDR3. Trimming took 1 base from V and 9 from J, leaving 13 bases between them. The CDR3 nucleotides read TGTGCCAGCAGCTTAGAGGTGGGGTTCGGTGAGCAGTTCTTC. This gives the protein CASSLEVGFGEQFF.

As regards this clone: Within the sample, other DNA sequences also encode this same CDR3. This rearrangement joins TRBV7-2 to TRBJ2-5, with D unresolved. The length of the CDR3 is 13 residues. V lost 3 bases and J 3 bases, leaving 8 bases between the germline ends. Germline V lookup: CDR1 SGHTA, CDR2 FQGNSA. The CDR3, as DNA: TGTGCCAGCAGCTTCGGCGGAAAAGAGACCCAGTACTTC. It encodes CASSFGGKETQYF. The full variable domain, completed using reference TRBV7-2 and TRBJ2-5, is GAGVSQSPSNKVTEKGKDVELRCDPISGHTALYWYRQSLGQGLEFLIYFQGNSAPDKSGLPSDRFSAERTGGSVSTLTIQRTQQEDSAVYLCASSFGGKETQYFGPGTRLLVL.

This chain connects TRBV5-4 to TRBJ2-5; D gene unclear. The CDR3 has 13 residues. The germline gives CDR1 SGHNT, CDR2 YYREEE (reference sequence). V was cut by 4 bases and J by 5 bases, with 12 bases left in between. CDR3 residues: CASSTSYGETQYF. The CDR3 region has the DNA TGTGCCAGCAGCACATCCTACGGGGAGACCCAGTACTTC.

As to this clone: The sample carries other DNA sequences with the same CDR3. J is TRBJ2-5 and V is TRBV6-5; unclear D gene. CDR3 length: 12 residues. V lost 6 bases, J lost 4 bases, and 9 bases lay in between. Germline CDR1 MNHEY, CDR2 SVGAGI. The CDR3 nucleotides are TGTGCCAGCAGCCTCGACCGAGAGACCCAGTACTTC. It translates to CASSLDRETQYF.

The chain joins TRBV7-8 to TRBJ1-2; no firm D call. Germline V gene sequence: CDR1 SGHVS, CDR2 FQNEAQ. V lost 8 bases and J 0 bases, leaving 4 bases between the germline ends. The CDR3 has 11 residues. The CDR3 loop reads CASGANYGYTF. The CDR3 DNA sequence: TGTGCCAGCGGGGCTAACTATGGCTACACCTTC.

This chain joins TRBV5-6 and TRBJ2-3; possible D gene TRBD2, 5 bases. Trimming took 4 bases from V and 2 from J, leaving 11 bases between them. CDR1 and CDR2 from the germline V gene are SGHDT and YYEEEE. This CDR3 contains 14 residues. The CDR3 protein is CASSRGAHTDTQYF. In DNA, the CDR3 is TGTGCCAGCAGCCGGGGAGCACACACAGATACGCAGTATTTT.

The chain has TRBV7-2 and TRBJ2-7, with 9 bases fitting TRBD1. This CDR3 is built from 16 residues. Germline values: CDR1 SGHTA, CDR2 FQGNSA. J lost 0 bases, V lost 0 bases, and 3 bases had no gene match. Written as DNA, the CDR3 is TGTGCCAGCAGCTTAGCCCAGACAGGGGGCTCCTACGAGCAGTACTTC. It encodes CASSLAQTGGSYEQYF.

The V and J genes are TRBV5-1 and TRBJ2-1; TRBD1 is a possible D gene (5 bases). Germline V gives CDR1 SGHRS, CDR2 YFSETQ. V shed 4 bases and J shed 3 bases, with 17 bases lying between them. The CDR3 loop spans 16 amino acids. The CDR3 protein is CASSQGVRMNYNEQFF. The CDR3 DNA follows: TGCGCCAGCAGCCAGGGCGTGCGGATGAACTACAATGAGCAGTTCTTC.

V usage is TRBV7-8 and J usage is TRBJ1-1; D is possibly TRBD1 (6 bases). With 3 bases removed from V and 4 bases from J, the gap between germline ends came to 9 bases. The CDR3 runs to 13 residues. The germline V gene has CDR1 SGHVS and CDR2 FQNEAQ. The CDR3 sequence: CASSFLQGTEAFF. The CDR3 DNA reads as TGTGCCAGCAGCTTCCTACAGGGCACTGAAGCTTTCTTT.

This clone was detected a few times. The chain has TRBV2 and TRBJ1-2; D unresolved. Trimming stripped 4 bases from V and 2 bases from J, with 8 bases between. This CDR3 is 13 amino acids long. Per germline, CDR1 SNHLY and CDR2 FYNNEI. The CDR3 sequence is CASSVVRNYGYTF. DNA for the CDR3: TGTGCCAGCAGTGTTGTCAGGAACTATGGCTACACCTTC.

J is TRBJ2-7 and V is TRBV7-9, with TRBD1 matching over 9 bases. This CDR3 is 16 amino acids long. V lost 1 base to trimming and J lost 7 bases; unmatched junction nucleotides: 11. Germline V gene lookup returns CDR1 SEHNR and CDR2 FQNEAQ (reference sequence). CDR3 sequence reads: CASSLGWDRASREQYF. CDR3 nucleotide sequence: TGTGCCAGCAGCTTAGGGTGGGACAGGGCAAGTAGAGAGCAGTACTTC.

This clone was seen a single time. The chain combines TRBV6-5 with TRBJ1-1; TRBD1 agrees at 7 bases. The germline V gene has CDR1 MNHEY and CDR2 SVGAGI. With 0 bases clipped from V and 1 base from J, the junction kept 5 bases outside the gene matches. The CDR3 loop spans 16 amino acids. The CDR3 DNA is TGTGCCAGCAGTTACTCGAGGAAGGGGGCGAACACTGAAGCTTTCTTT. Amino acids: CASSYSRKGANTEAFF.

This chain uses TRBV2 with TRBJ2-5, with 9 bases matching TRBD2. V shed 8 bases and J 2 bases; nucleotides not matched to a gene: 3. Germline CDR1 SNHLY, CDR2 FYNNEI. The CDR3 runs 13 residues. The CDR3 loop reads CASGAGGQETQYF. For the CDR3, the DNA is TGTGCCAGCGGGGCGGGGGGGCAAGAGACCCAGTACTTC.

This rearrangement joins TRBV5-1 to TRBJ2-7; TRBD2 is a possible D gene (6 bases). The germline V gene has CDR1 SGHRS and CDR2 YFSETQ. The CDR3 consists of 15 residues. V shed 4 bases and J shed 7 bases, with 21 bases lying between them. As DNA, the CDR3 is TGCGCCAGCAGCCCGGGCGGGGCCGCGATCAGTGAGCAGTACTTC. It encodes CASSPGGAAISEQYF.

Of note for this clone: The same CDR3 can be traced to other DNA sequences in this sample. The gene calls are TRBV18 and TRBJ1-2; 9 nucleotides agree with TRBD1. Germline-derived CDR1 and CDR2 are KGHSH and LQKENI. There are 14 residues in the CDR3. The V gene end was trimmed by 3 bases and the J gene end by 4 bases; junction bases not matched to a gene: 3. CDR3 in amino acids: CASSPGQGSYGYTF. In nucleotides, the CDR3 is TGTGCCAGCTCACCGGGACAGGGCAGCTATGGCTACACCTTC.

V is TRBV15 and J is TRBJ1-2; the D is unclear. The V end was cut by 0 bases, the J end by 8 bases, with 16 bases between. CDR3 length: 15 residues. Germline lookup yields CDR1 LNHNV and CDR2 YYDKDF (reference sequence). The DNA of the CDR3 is TGTGCCACCAGCAGAGAACTAGGCCCTTCGGGGGGCTACACCTTC. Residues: CATSRELGPSGGYTF.